These 23 T cell receptor beta chains originate from one sample sequenced in a study of identical twins. TCRdb analysed the 5' RACE reads with MiXCR anew, one entry per CDR3 protein. The table includes about 530,000 distinct CDR3 sequences, roughly 15% detected once. The sample was also reused in another study, on yellow fever vaccine responses in identical twins.

The specimen sequenced was CD4+ T cells sorted from blood. The origin of the receptors is a woman aged 18-29 years in good health.

The V gene is TRBV28, the J gene TRBJ2-7; unclear D gene. The CDR3 is made up of 13 amino acids. Germline CDR1 reads MDHEN; CDR2 reads SYDVKM. V was clipped by 6 bases and J by 0 bases, with 9 bases between them. Written as DNA, the CDR3 is TGTGCCAGCAGCAAGGGCCCCTCCTACGAGCAGTACTTC. Protein product: CASSKGPSYEQYF.

The rearrangement joins TRBV2 to TRBJ2-2; tentatively, D is TRBD1 or TRBD2 (6 bases each). The length of the CDR3 is 15 residues. Trimming removed 7 bases from V and 3 bases from J, with 15 bases in between. Germline-derived CDR1 and CDR2 are SNHLY and FYNNEI. Written as DNA, the CDR3 is TGTGCCAGCAATTACGAGGGGGGCTACACCGGGGAGCTGTTTTTT. Amino acids: CASNYEGGYTGELFF.

The J gene is TRBJ2-1, the V gene TRBV24-1; 7 bases map to TRBD1. There are 15 residues in the CDR3. After removal of 7 bases from V and 6 bases from J, the junction contained 11 bases not matched to a gene. Germline assignment: CDR1 KGHDR and CDR2 SFDVKD. As DNA, the CDR3 is TGTGCCACCAGCCCGACAGGGAGTTCAGTCAATGAGCAGTTCTTC. It yields the protein CATSPTGSSVNEQFF.

This clonotype was seen a few times. This chain joins TRBV7-9 and TRBJ1-4; D gene ambiguous. The germline V gene encodes CDR1 SEHNR and CDR2 FQNEAQ (reference sequence). The ends were cut back, 5 bases at V and 7 bases at J, with 17 bases in the middle. This CDR3 region has 15 residues. In nucleotides, the CDR3 is TGTGCCAGCAGCCCTGACGTAACTTACGCTGAAAAACTGTTTTTT. This encodes CASSPDVTYAEKLFF.

This rearrangement joins TRBV29-1 to TRBJ1-1, with TRBD1 as a possible D gene (6 bases). The ends were cut back, 3 bases at V and 1 base at J, with 18 bases in the middle. Germline loops: CDR1 SQVTM, CDR2 ANQGSEA. This CDR3 comprises 16 residues. The chain's CDR3 is CSVERGGRSSNTEAFF. DNA of the CDR3: TGCAGCGTTGAGAGGGGGGGAAGGTCCTCGAACACTGAAGCTTTCTTT.

This clonotype was seen only a few times. The rearrangement links TRBV19 to TRBJ2-2; 8 bases agree with TRBD1. V lost 11 bases, J lost 6 bases, and 11 bases stayed unmatched. The CDR3 sequence is 14 residues long. CDR1 and CDR2 (germline): LNHDA, SQIVND (reference sequence). CDR3 sequence reads: CASRTGLLSGELFF. DNA for the CDR3: TGTGCCTCCCGGACAGGGCTTCTCTCCGGGGAGCTGTTTTTT.

In its sample, this clonotype was seen many times. For the CDR3, the DNA is TGTGCCAGCAGTTACGGTTTCACAGATACGCAGTATTTT. Translating it yields CASSYGFTDTQYF. V gene TRBV6-5 combines with J gene TRBJ2-3; D unclear. V was shortened by 2 bases and J by 2 bases, with 5 bases between the two germline ends. Germline V gives CDR1 MNHEY, CDR2 SVGAGI. The CDR3 extends over 13 amino acids.

This clonotype was counted at least ten times. The rearrangement uses TRBV5-1 and TRBJ1-5, with 7 bases that match TRBD1. Germline V gene data show CDR1 as SGHRS and CDR2 as YFSETQ. V shed 4 bases, J shed 2 bases, and the junction held 3 bases outside the gene matches. The CDR3 runs to 14 residues. This CDR3 reads CASSDGQGNQPQHF. DNA for the CDR3: TGCGCCAGCAGCGACGGACAGGGCAATCAGCCCCAGCATTTT. The whole variable domain, remainder taken from reference TRBV5-1 and TRBJ1-5, is KAGVTQTPRYLIKTRGQQVTLSCSPISGHRSVSWYQQTPGQGLQFLFEYFSETQRNKGNFPGRFSGRQFSNSRSEMNVSTLELGDSALYLCASSDGQGNQPQHFGDGTRLSIL.

J is TRBJ2-3 and V is TRBV20-1, with 10 bases fitting TRBD2. The germline gives CDR1 DFQATT, CDR2 SNEGSKA (reference sequence). Trimming took 7 bases from V and 5 from J; bases not matched to a gene: 12. This CDR3 region has 15 residues. This CDR3 is CSVFGERGGVDTQYF. For the CDR3, the DNA is TGCAGTGTTTTTGGGGAGCGGGGGGGAGTAGATACGCAGTATTTT.

This clonotype was counted only a few times. J is TRBJ2-1 and V is TRBV28, with D possibly TRBD1 on 7 matching bases. The CDR3 loop spans 14 amino acids. CDR1 and CDR2 (germline): MDHEN, SYDVKM. Trimming took 3 bases from V and 9 from J, leaving 15 bases between them. This CDR3 is CASSLARGAIEQFF. The DNA for the CDR3 is TGTGCCAGCAGTTTGGCCAGGGGGGCAATTGAGCAGTTCTTC.

This clonotype has more than one count but fewer than ten. The chain combines TRBV7-9 with TRBJ2-1; D not resolved. Trimming removed 5 bases at V and 10 bases at J, with 12 bases between. The CDR3 sequence is 12 residues long. The germline V gene has CDR1 SEHNR and CDR2 FQNEAQ (reference sequence). Here the CDR3 reads CASSPHLREQFF. The CDR3 coding sequence is TGTGCCAGCAGCCCCCACTTGCGGGAGCAGTTCTTC.

This clonotype was counted between two and nine times. The V call is TRBV4-1, the J call TRBJ2-5; D is perhaps TRBD1 (5 bases). CDR3 length: 14 residues. The V end was cut by 3 bases, the J end by 5 bases, with 13 bases between. Germline CDR1 reads MGHRA; CDR2 reads YSYEKL. The CDR3 bases are TGCGCCAGCAGCCACGTGACAGTTGTGGAGACCCAGTACTTC. Its protein is CASSHVTVVETQYF.

This clonotype occurred once. The gene calls are TRBV24-1 and TRBJ1-5; 7 positions agree with TRBD1. Looked up from germline, CDR1 is KGHDR and CDR2 is SFDVKD. This CDR3 spans 15 amino acids. The V gene end was trimmed by 6 bases and the J gene end by 7 bases; junction bases not matched to a gene: 11. Written as DNA, the CDR3 is TGTGCCACCAGTCCCACAGGGGTCCCGGGGCAGCCCCAGCATTTT. This codes for CATSPTGVPGQPQHF.

The rearrangement uses TRBV12-3 or TRBV12-4 and TRBJ2-3; 8 nucleotides line up with TRBD2. The V segment lost 4 bases and the J segment 0 bases; nucleotides outside the gene matches: 3. The CDR3 length is 15 residues. The CDR3 region is CASSWASGSTDTQYF. The CDR3 nucleotides read TGTGCCAGCAGTTGGGCTAGCGGGAGCACAGATACGCAGTATTTT.

The genes are TRBV20-1 and TRBJ2-5; D not resolved. The CDR3 is 10 residues long. Germline V CDR1 and CDR2: DFQATT, SNEGSKA (reference sequence). V was shortened by 6 bases and J by 0 bases, with 2 bases between the two germline ends. As DNA, the CDR3 is TGCAGTGCACACCAAGAGACCCAGTACTTC. Protein sequence: CSAHQETQYF.

The J gene is TRBJ2-5, the V gene TRBV5-1; no firm D call. Germline assignment: CDR1 SGHRS and CDR2 YFSETQ. The length of the CDR3 is 14 residues. V lost 5 bases and J 1 base, leaving 12 bases between the germline ends. The chain's CDR3 is CASSRLTTQETQYF. Here the CDR3 DNA reads TGCGCCAGCAGTCGGCTAACGACCCAAGAGACCCAGTACTTC.

This clonotype has at least ten counts. The chain is built from TRBV14 and TRBJ2-5; D ambiguous. Between the trimmed V and J ends, which lost 3 bases and 5 bases, there was a span of 10 bases. This CDR3 contains 13 residues. The germline V gene encodes CDR1 SGHDN and CDR2 FVKESK. The CDR3: CASSQGMVETQYF. The CDR3 DNA is TGTGCCAGCAGCCAGGGGATGGTGGAGACCCAGTACTTC.

This clonotype has only a few counts. The V gene is TRBV5-1, the J gene TRBJ2-1; the D gene is possibly TRBD2 (6 bases). The CDR3 is 18 amino acids. The germline V gene has CDR1 SGHRS and CDR2 YFSETQ. Trimming stripped 3 bases from V and 2 bases from J, with 21 bases between. This chain's CDR3 is CASSYDGYGGLAYNEQFF. The CDR3 DNA reads as TGCGCCAGCAGCTACGATGGGTATGGGGGACTGGCCTACAATGAGCAGTTCTTC.

This clonotype showed up just a few times. This chain connects TRBV5-1 to TRBJ2-7, with 10 bases matching TRBD2. Germline CDR1 is SGHRS and CDR2 is YFSETQ. Trimming at V came to 1 base and at J to 5 bases, leaving 3 bases not matched to a gene. The CDR3 is 14 amino acids. CDR3 region: CASSLTSGKHEQYF. CDR3 DNA: TGCGCCAGCAGCTTGACTAGCGGGAAACACGAGCAGTACTTC.

This clonotype occurred a few times. The genes are TRBV5-1 and TRBJ1-1; D is unclear. The CDR3 totals 13 residues. Per the germline V gene, CDR1 is SGHRS and CDR2 is YFSETQ. Deletions cut 5 bases from V and 1 base from J, with 9 bases between. CDR3 sequence: CASREAANTEAFF. DNA of the CDR3: TGCGCCAGCAGGGAAGCAGCGAACACTGAAGCTTTCTTT.

Only one count was recorded for this clonotype. The gene calls are TRBV7-8 and TRBJ2-5; TRBD1 matches 10 bases. Unmatched junction bases numbered 6, after V lost 6 bases and J lost 5 bases. CDR3 length: 14 residues. Germline V gives CDR1 SGHVS, CDR2 FQNEAQ. In nucleotides, the CDR3 is TGTGCCAGCAGGGATCAGACAGGGGGCGAGACCCAGTACTTC. Encoded protein: CASRDQTGGETQYF.

The V gene is TRBV7-8, the J gene TRBJ2-2; D remains unclear. Germline loops: CDR1 SGHVS, CDR2 FQNEAQ. The CDR3 extends over 14 amino acids. V was clipped by 4 bases and J by 8 bases, with 14 bases between them. The CDR3 reads CASSSKQVSGELFF. Here the CDR3 DNA reads TGTGCCAGCAGCTCCAAGCAGGTCTCTGGGGAGCTGTTTTTT. Complete variable domain (other parts from reference TRBV7-8 and TRBJ2-2): GAGVSQSPRYKVAKRGQDVALRCDPISGHVSLFWYQQALGQGPEFLTYFQNEAQLDKSGLPSDRFFAERPEGSVSTLKIQRTQQEDSAVYLCASSSKQVSGELFFGEGSRLTVL.

V gene TRBV12-3 or TRBV12-4 combines with J gene TRBJ2-1, with 9 bases identical to TRBD2. This CDR3 spans 14 amino acids. The V segment lost 6 bases and the J segment 2 bases; nucleotides outside the gene matches: 2. CDR3 amino acids: CASRREGPYNEQFF. For the CDR3, the DNA is TGTGCCAGCAGGCGGGAGGGCCCCTACAATGAGCAGTTCTTC.